The rows below give T cell receptor beta chains drawn from one sample of a study of T cell repertoires in cytomegalovirus infection. Using its own MiXCR run on the reads, TCRdb lists one record per CDR3 protein. There are about 920,000 distinct CDR3 sequences in the sample; roughly 31% occur only once, and 11% to 15% lies in the top ten. These TCRs' antigens remain unknown. The sample here was cultured CD8+ T cells from PBMCs, taken from culture after CMV antigen stimulation. Receptor source: a human donor in good health (CMV status not recorded). Some clones in this sample may be carry-over from other donors' samples. CDR3s include the opening cysteine and the closing phenylalanine or tryptophan. The D gene is left open where the match is weak. Where a row states a size, it is once, few, many or the class of an expanded clone; other rows omit it.

TRBJ1-2,NA,TRBV19,NA,CASSTTLGVGYTF,TGTGCCAGTAGTACCACCCTTGGGGTTGGCTACACCTTC
TRBJ2-2,NA,TRBV2,NA,CASSETTSTQGELFF,TGTGCCAGCAGTGAGACGACATCCACCCAGGGGGAGCTGTTTTTT
TRBJ2-1,few,TRBV11-1,NA,CASSLEQNSYNEQFF,TGTGCCAGCAGCTTAGAACAGAACTCCTACAATGAGCAGTTCTTC
TRBJ1-5,NA,TRBV7-6,NA,CASSPREGNQTQHF,TGTGCCAGCAGCCCGCGGGAAGGCAATCAGACCCAGCATTTT
TRBJ1-2,NA,TRBV12-3/TRBV12-4,NA,CAIAGHTWGYTF,TGTGCCATCGCGGGACACACCTGGGGCTACACCTTC
TRBJ2-1,few,TRBV7-6,NA,CASSPSIHEQFF,TGTGCCAGCAGCCCTAGCATACATGAGCAGTTCTTC
TRBJ2-3,NA,TRBV6-6,NA,CASSYSIQGGHDTQYF,TGTGCCAGCAGTTACTCGATTCAGGGGGGTCACGATACGCAGTATTTT
TRBJ1-5,many,TRBV19,NA,CASSIAGFRQPQHF,TGTGCCAGTAGTATAGCAGGGTTTCGGCAGCCCCAGCATTTT
TRBJ2-1,many,TRBV7-2,NA,CASSSSANEQFF,TGTGCCAGCAGCTCATCCGCCAATGAGCAGTTCTTC
TRBJ1-1,few,TRBV6-5,NA,CASSYPGHGDTEAFF,TGTGCCAGCAGTTACCCGGGACATGGGGACACTGAAGCTTTCTTT
TRBJ1-5,NA,TRBV19,NA,CASRQALGPQHF,TGTGCCAGCAGACAGGCCTTGGGGCCCCAGCATTTT
TRBJ1-2,NA,TRBV20-1,NA,CSARDDGQANYGYTF,TGCAGTGCTAGAGATGACGGGCAGGCGAACTATGGCTACACCTTC
TRBJ1-4,few,TRBV2,NA,CASSERGINEKLFF,TGTGCCAGCAGTGAGAGGGGGATTAATGAAAAACTGTTTTTT
TRBJ2-5,NA,TRBV6-2/TRBV6-3,NA,CASSYLKEETQYF,TGTGCCAGCAGTTACCTGAAAGAAGAGACCCAGTACTTC
TRBJ2-5,NA,TRBV7-9,TRBD1,CASSKTGGQETQYF,TGTGCCAGCAGCAAGACAGGGGGCCAAGAGACCCAGTACTTC
TRBJ2-2,once,TRBV10-2,TRBD2,CASSESTGGPDTGELFF,TGCGCCAGCAGTGAGTCGACGGGGGGGCCGGACACCGGGGAGCTGTTTTTT
TRBJ2-3,few,TRBV7-9,TRBD2,CASSFPGSGVSGEVDTQYF,TGTGCCAGCAGCTTTCCGGGTAGCGGGGTAAGCGGTGAAGTGGATACGCAGTATTTT